These T cell receptor beta chains were read from a single sample in a study of T-cell memory formation after mild COVID-19. MiXCR, run by TCRdb on the 5' RACE reads, gives a single entry per CDR3 protein. Seen here are approximately 400,000 distinct CDR3 sequences, roughly 18% observed once, and the top ten hold 20% to 25%. The specimen sequenced was PBMCs or a T cell subset sorted from them (not recorded which). The source of these receptors is a man younger than 30 who had mild COVID-19 (a few samples of this study predate the infection). Cell type and time point are not known. Each CDR3 is given with its conserved first and last residue. The order of the fields is D gene, V gene, clone size, J gene, CDR3 DNA, CDR3 protein. D genes are given only for firm matches. Size is stated for part of the rows, as once, few or many counts, or as a class when the clone is expanded.

d_call: NA
v_call: TRBV7-8
clone_size: NA
j_call: TRBJ1-1
cdr3_nt: TGTGCCAGCAGCACCTACACCGACACTGAAGCTTTCTTT
cdr3_aa: CASSTYTDTEAFF

d_call: NA
v_call: TRBV29-1
clone_size: NA
j_call: TRBJ2-2
cdr3_nt: TGCAGCGTTGAAGATCCAGGGAAGGGCACCGGGGAGCTGTTTTTT
cdr3_aa: CSVEDPGKGTGELFF

d_call: NA
v_call: TRBV5-1
clone_size: many
j_call: TRBJ2-3
cdr3_nt: TGCGCCAGCAGCTTGAGACGGGGCCCTCCAGATACGCAGTATTTT
cdr3_aa: CASSLRRGPPDTQYF

d_call: NA
v_call: TRBV12-3/TRBV12-4
clone_size: NA
j_call: TRBJ2-5
cdr3_nt: TGTGCCAGCAGTTCCTTGGGGGGCGGAGAGACCCAGTACTTC
cdr3_aa: CASSSLGGGETQYF

d_call: NA
v_call: TRBV9
clone_size: NA
j_call: TRBJ2-1
cdr3_nt: TGTGCCAGCAGCGTAGTAGGCGGGGGCCGTAATGAGCAGTTCTTC
cdr3_aa: CASSVVGGGRNEQFF

d_call: NA
v_call: TRBV7-9
clone_size: few
j_call: TRBJ2-5
cdr3_nt: TGTGCCAGCAGCTTAATCGACGGGCCCCAAGAGACCCAGTACTTC
cdr3_aa: CASSLIDGPQETQYF

d_call: NA
v_call: TRBV6-5
clone_size: few
j_call: TRBJ2-7
cdr3_nt: TGTGCCAGCAGCCACGTCCGAGAGGCGGGGGAGCAGTACTTC
cdr3_aa: CASSHVREAGEQYF

d_call: NA
v_call: TRBV30
clone_size: few
j_call: TRBJ2-1
cdr3_nt: TGTGCCTGGTCCCGGGAGTCCTACAATGAGCAGTTCTTC
cdr3_aa: CAWSRESYNEQFF

d_call: NA
v_call: TRBV5-1
clone_size: NA
j_call: TRBJ2-1
cdr3_nt: TGCGCCAGCAGCTCCTACGGGATCCAAACCTACAATGAGCAGTTCTTC
cdr3_aa: CASSSYGIQTYNEQFF

d_call: NA
v_call: TRBV3-1
clone_size: few
j_call: TRBJ1-2
cdr3_nt: TGTGCCAGCAGCCAAGCCCCAAAAAATGGCTACACCTTC
cdr3_aa: CASSQAPKNGYTF

d_call: TRBD2
v_call: TRBV29-1
clone_size: NA
j_call: TRBJ2-5
cdr3_nt: TGCAGCGTTGCCCCCGGGACTAGCGGGCTCCAGTACTTC
cdr3_aa: CSVAPGTSGLQYF

d_call: NA
v_call: TRBV6-1
clone_size: many
j_call: TRBJ2-7
cdr3_nt: TGTGCCAGCAGTGAAGCGAGGCAGGGCTCCGAGCAGTACTTC
cdr3_aa: CASSEARQGSEQYF

d_call: NA
v_call: TRBV6-4
clone_size: NA
j_call: TRBJ1-1
cdr3_nt: TGTGCCAGCAGCGCCGGGTCCGGGACATCCCTCCGGGAGGCTTTCTTT
cdr3_aa: CASSAGSGTSLREAFF

d_call: NA
v_call: TRBV3-1
clone_size: once
j_call: TRBJ1-1
cdr3_nt: TGTGCCAGCAGCCAAGATCGTTTTGCTACAGGAGCTTTCTTT
cdr3_aa: CASSQDRFATGAFF

d_call: TRBD1
v_call: TRBV6-6
clone_size: NA
j_call: TRBJ1-5
cdr3_nt: TGTGCCAGCAGTCCGCAGACAGGGCTAGGGCAGCCCCAGCATTTT
cdr3_aa: CASSPQTGLGQPQHF

d_call: TRBD1
v_call: TRBV9
clone_size: few
j_call: TRBJ2-1
cdr3_nt: TGTGCCAGCAGCGTCGGACAGGGGGAGCATGAGCAGTTCTTC
cdr3_aa: CASSVGQGEHEQFF

d_call: TRBD2
v_call: TRBV11-3
clone_size: NA
j_call: TRBJ2-3
cdr3_nt: TGTGCCAGCAGCTGGGGCGGGGGACGCACAGATACGCAGTATTTT
cdr3_aa: CASSWGGGRTDTQYF

d_call: TRBD1
v_call: TRBV5-5
clone_size: NA
j_call: TRBJ1-4
cdr3_nt: TGTGCCAGCAGCTTGGCGTCCGGGGCTTCGGGCAGGGGGAAGGAAAAACTGTTTTTT
cdr3_aa: CASSLASGASGRGKEKLFF

d_call: NA
v_call: TRBV20-1
clone_size: NA
j_call: TRBJ2-7
cdr3_nt: TGCAGTGCTAGAAGTATAGGCCAGTGGGGCGAGCAGTACTTC
cdr3_aa: CSARSIGQWGEQYF

d_call: NA
v_call: TRBV15
clone_size: NA
j_call: TRBJ1-5
cdr3_nt: TGTGCCACCAGCAGGCTCAGTTGGTACGGCAATAAGCCCCAGCATTTT
cdr3_aa: CATSRLSWYGNKPQHF

d_call: NA
v_call: TRBV30
clone_size: few
j_call: TRBJ2-6
cdr3_nt: TGTGCCTGGAGTGGGACAGCATCTGGGGCCAACGTCCTGACTTTC
cdr3_aa: CAWSGTASGANVLTF

d_call: TRBD1
v_call: TRBV28
clone_size: NA
j_call: TRBJ1-1
cdr3_nt: TGTGCCAGCTTCGACAGGGGGCAAGATGAAGCTTTCTTT
cdr3_aa: CASFDRGQDEAFF

d_call: NA
v_call: TRBV9
clone_size: few
j_call: TRBJ2-7
cdr3_nt: TGTGCCAGCAGCGTAGCTGGCGGGGCGAGCTCCTACGAGCAGTACTTC
cdr3_aa: CASSVAGGASSYEQYF

d_call: NA
v_call: TRBV6-2/TRBV6-3
clone_size: NA
j_call: TRBJ2-2
cdr3_nt: TGTGCCAGCAGTTTTTGGGGGACGGACACCGGGGAGCTGTTTTTT
cdr3_aa: CASSFWGTDTGELFF

d_call: NA
v_call: TRBV27
clone_size: few
j_call: TRBJ1-2
cdr3_nt: TGTGCCAGCAGTCCGGCGGGGTCTAACTATGGCTACACCTTC
cdr3_aa: CASSPAGSNYGYTF

d_call: TRBD1
v_call: TRBV5-1
clone_size: many
j_call: TRBJ2-3
cdr3_nt: TGCGCCAGCAGCTTGGGGGGACAGATACTCACAGATACGCAGTATTTT
cdr3_aa: CASSLGGQILTDTQYF

d_call: TRBD1
v_call: TRBV4-1
clone_size: NA
j_call: TRBJ2-7
cdr3_nt: TGCGCCAGCAGCCAAAAAGGACAGGCCGCCTACGAGCAGTACTTC
cdr3_aa: CASSQKGQAAYEQYF

d_call: NA
v_call: TRBV6-5
clone_size: NA
j_call: TRBJ1-5
cdr3_nt: TGTGCCAGCAGCCCTGGAGGGGACAGCAATCAGCCCCAGCATTTT
cdr3_aa: CASSPGGDSNQPQHF

d_call: TRBD1
v_call: TRBV6-1
clone_size: few
j_call: TRBJ1-2
cdr3_nt: TGTGCCATCACAGGGGACGGCTACACCTTC
cdr3_aa: CAITGDGYTF